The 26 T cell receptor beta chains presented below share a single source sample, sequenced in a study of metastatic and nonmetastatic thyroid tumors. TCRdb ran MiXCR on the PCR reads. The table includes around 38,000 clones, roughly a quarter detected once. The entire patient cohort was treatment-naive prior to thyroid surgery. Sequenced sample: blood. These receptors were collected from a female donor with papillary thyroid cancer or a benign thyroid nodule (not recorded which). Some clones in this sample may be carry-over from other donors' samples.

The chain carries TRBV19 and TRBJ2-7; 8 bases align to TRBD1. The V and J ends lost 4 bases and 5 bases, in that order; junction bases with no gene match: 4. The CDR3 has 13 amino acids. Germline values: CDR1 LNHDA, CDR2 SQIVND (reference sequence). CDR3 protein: CASSTGQGDEQYF. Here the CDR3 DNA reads TGTGCCAGTAGTACAGGACAGGGTGACGAGCAGTACTTC.

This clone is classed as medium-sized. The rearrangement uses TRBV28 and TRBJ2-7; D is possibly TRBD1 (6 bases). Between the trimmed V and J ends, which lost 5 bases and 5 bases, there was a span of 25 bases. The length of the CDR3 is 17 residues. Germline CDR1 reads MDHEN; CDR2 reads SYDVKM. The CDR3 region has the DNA TGTGCCAGCAGTCCGGGGACATATTTTAAGCCCTTCCACGAGCAGTACTTC. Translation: CASSPGTYFKPFHEQYF. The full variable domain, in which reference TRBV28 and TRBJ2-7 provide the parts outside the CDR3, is DVKVTQSSRYLVKRTGEKVFLECVQDMDHENMFWYRQDPGLGLRLIYFSYDVKMKEKGDIPEGYSVSREKKERFSLILESASTNQTSMYLCASSPGTYFKPFHEQYFGPGTRLTVT.

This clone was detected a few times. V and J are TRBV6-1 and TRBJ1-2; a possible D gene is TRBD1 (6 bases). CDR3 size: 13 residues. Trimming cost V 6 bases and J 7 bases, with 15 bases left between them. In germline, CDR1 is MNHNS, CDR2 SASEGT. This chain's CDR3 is CASRDDRQGGYTF. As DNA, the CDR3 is TGTGCCAGCAGGGATGACAGGCAGGGTGGCTACACCTTC.

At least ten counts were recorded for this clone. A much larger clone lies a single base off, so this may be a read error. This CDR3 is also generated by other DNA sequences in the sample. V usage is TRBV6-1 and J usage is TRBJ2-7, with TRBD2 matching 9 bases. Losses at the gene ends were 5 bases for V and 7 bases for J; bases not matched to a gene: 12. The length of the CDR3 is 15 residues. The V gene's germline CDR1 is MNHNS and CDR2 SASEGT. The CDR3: CASSRSPSGATEQYF. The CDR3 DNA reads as TGTGCCAGCAGTCGAAGCCCTAGCGGGGCTACTGAGCAGTACTTC.

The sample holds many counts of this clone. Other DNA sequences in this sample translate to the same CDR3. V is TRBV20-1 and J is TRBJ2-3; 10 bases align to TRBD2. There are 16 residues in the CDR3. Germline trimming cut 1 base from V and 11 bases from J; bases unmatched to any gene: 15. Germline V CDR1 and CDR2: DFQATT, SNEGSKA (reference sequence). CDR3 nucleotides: TGCAGTGCTAGAGTGGATGGGCTAGCGGGAGCTCTGGAGCAGTATTTT. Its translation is CSARVDGLAGALEQYF.

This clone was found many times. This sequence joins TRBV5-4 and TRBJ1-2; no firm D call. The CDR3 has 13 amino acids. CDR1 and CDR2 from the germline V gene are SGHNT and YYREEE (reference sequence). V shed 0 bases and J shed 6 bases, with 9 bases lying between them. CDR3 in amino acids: CASSLGRRDGYTF. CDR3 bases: TGTGCCAGCAGCTTGGGGCGTAGGGATGGCTACACCTTC.

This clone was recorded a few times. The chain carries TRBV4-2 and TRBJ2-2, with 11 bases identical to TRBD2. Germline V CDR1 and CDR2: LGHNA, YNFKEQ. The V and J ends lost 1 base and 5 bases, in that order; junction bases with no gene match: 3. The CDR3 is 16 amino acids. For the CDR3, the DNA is TGTGCCAGCAGCCAAGTTGGGACTAGCGGAACCGGGGAGCTGTTTTTT. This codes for CASSQVGTSGTGELFF.

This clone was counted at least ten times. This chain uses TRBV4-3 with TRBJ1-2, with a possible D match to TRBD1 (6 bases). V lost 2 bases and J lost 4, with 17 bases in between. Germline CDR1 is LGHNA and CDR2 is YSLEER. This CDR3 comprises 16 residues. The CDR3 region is CASSQLPAQGTYGYTF. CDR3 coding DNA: TGCGCCAGCAGCCAACTACCCGCCCAGGGGACCTATGGCTACACCTTC.

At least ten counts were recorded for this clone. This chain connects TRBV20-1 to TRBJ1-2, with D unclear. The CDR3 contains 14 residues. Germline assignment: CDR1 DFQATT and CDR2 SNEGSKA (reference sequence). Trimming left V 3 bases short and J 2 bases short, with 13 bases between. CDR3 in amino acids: CSARVKDGNYGYTF. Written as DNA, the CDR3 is TGCAGTGCTAGGGTAAAAGATGGGAACTATGGCTACACCTTC.

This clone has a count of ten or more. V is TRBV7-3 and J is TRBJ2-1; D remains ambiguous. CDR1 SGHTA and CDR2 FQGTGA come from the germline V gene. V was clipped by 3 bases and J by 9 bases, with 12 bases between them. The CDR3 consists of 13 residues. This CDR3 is CASSFQELGEQFF. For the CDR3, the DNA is TGTGCCAGCAGCTTTCAGGAATTGGGTGAGCAGTTCTTC.

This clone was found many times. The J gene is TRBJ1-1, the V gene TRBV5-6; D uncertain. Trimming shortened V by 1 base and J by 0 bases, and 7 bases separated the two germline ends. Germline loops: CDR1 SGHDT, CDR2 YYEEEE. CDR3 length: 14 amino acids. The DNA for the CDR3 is TGTGCCAGCAGCTTGCAGGACTTGAACACTGAAGCTTTCTTT. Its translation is CASSLQDLNTEAFF. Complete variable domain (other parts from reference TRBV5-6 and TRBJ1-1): DAGVTQSPTHLIKTRGQQVTLRCSPKSGHDTVSWYQQALGQGPQFIFQYYEEEERQRGNFPDRFSGHQFPNYSSELNVNALLLGDSALYLCASSLQDLNTEAFFGQGTRLTVV.

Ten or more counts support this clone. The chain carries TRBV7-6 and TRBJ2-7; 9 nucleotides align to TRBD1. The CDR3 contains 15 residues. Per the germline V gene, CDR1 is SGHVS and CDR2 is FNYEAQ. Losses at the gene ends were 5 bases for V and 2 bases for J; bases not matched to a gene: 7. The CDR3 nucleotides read TGTGCCAGCAGCCCGGGACAGGGACCGGCCTACGAGCAGTACTTC. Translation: CASSPGQGPAYEQYF.

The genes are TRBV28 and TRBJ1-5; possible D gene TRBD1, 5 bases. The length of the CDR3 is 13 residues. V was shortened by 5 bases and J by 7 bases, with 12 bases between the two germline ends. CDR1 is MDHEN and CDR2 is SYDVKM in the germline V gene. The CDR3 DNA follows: TGTGCCAGCAGTAAGGGACCGCGGCAGCCCCAGCATTTT. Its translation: CASSKGPRQPQHF. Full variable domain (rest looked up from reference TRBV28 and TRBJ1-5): DVKVTQSSRYLVKRTGEKVFLECVQDMDHENMFWYRQDPGLGLRLIYFSYDVKMKEKGDIPEGYSVSREKKERFSLILESASTNQTSMYLCASSKGPRQPQHFGDGTRLSIL.

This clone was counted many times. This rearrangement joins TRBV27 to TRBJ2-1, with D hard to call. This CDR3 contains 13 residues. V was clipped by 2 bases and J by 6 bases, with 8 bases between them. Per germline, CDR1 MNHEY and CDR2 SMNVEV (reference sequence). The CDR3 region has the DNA TGTGCCAGCAGTTTACAAGCCCCCAATGAGCAGTTCTTC. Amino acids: CASSLQAPNEQFF.

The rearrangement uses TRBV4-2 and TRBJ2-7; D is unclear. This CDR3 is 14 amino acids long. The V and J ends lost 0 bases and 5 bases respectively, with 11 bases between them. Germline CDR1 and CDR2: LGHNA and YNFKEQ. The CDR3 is CASSQDRRSDEQYF. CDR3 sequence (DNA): TGTGCCAGCAGCCAAGACAGAAGATCCGACGAGCAGTACTTC.

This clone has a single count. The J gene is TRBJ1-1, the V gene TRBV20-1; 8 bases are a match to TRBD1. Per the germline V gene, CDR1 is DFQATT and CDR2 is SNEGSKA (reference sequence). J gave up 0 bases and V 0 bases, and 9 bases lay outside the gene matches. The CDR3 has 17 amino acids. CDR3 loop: CSARDPARGRVNTEAFF. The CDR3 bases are TGCAGTGCTAGAGACCCCGCCAGGGGGCGAGTGAACACTGAAGCTTTCTTT.

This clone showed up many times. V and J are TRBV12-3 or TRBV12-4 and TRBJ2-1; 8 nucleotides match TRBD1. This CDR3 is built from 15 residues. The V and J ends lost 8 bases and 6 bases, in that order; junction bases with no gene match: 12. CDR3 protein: CASYSPRTGSNEQFF. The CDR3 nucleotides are TGTGCCAGCTACTCCCCCAGGACAGGGAGCAATGAGCAGTTCTTC.

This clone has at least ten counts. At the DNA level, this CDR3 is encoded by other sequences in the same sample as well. In nucleotides, the CDR3 is TGTGCCAGCAGTGGTCGCAGGGGGACCGGCAATCAGCCCCAGCATTTT. This translates into CASSGRRGTGNQPQHF. This sequence joins TRBV6-1 and TRBJ1-5; 7 bases are a match to TRBD1. CDR1 and CDR2 from the germline V gene are MNHNS and SASEGT. The CDR3 is made up of 16 amino acids. The ends lost 4 bases at V and 2 bases at J; junction bases unmatched: 8.

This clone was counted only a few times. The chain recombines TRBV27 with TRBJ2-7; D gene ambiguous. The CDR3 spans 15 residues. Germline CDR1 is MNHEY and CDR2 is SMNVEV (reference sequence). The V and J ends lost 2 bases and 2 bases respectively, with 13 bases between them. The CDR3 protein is CASSLESSPTYEQYF. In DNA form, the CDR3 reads TGTGCCAGCAGTTTAGAGAGCAGCCCGACCTACGAGCAGTACTTC.

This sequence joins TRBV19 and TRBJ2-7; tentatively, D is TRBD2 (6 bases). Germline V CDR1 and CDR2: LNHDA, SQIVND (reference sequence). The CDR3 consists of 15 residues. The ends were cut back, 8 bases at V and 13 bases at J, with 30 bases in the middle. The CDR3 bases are TGTGCCAGTCGTCCGGGGACTGGGGGTTACTACGATCATTACTTC. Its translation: CASRPGTGGYYDHYF.

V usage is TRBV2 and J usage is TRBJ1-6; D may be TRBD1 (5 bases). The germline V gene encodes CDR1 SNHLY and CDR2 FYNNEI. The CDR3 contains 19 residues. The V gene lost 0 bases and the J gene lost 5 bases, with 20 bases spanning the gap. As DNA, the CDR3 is TGTGCCAGCAGTGAAGCTAGGTTGGGCAGGGTGCGAAATAATTCACCCCTCCACTTT. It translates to CASSEARLGRVRNNSPLHF.

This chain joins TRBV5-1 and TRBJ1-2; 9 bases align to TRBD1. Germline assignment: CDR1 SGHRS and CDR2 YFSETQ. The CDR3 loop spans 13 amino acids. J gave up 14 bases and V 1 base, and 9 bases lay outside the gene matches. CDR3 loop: CASSLLGQGIATF. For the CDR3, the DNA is TGCGCCAGCAGCTTGTTAGGACAGGGGATAGCTACCTTC.

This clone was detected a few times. The CDR3 loop is CATSRHGRATGNTIYF. CDR3 nucleotide sequence: TGTGCCACCAGCAGACACGGGAGAGCTACTGGAAACACCATATATTTT. The chain couples TRBV15 to TRBJ1-3; D is unclear. Germline CDR1 and CDR2: LNHNV and YYDKDF (reference sequence). The CDR3 loop spans 16 amino acids. The germline V and J ends were trimmed by 2 bases and 2 bases, with 13 bases remaining between them.

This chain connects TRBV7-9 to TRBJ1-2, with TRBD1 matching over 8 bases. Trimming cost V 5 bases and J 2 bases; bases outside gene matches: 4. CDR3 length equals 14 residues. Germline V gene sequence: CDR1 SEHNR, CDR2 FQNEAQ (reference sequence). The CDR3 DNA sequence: TGTGCCAGCAGCAGGACAGGGAACAACTATGGCTACACCTTC. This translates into CASSRTGNNYGYTF.

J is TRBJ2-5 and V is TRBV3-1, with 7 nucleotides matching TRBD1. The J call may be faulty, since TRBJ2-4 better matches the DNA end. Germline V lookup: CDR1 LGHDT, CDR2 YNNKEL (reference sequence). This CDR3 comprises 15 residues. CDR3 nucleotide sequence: TGTGCCAGCAGCCGAACAGGGGTAGCCAAAAACATTCAGTACTTC. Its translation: CASSRTGVAKNIQYF.

The CDR3 loop is CSARSVAKYNEQFF. The CDR3 nucleotides read TGCAGTGCCAGGTCGGTAGCGAAGTACAATGAGCAGTTCTTC. The rearrangement links TRBV20-1 to TRBJ2-1, with D possibly matching TRBD2 (5 bases). This CDR3 region has 14 residues. Germline lookup yields CDR1 DFQATT and CDR2 SNEGSKA (reference sequence). V lost 6 bases and J lost 4, with 16 bases in between.